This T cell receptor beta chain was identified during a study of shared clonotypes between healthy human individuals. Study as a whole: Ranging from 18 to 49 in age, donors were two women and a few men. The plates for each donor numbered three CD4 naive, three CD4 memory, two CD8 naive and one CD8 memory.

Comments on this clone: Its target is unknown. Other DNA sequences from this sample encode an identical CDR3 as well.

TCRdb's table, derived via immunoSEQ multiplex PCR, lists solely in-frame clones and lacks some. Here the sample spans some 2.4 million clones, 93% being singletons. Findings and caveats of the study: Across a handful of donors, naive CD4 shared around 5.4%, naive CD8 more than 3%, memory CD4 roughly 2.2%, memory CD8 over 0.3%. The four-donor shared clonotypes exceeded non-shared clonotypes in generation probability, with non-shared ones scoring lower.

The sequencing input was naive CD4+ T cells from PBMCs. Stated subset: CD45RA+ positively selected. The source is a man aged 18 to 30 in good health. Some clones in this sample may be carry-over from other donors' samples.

The CDR3 loop is CASSTTSGSYNEQFF. The CDR3 DNA is TGTGCCAGTAGTACTACTAGCGGATCCTACAATGAGCAGTTCTTC. The V gene is TRBV19, the J gene TRBJ2-1; 8 bases match TRBD2. V gave up 4 bases and J gave up 1 base; unmatched junction bases: 3. This CDR3 comprises 15 residues. Germline V gene lookup returns CDR1 LNHDA and CDR2 SQIVND (reference sequence).